This is a list of T cell receptor beta chains from one sample in a study of blood T cell repertoires in COVID-19. Method: immunoSEQ multiplex PCR; TCRdb's copy keeps in-frame clones and lacks some. Here the sample spans 200,000 to 250,000 clones, roughly four fifths being singletons. Specimen: peripheral blood. Receptors were obtained from an elderly woman with COVID-19, enrolled during active disease. Each CDR3 is given with its conserved first and last residue. D genes are given only for firm matches. The listing skips clone size in some rows; elsewhere it reads once, few, many or a size class.

clone_size: NA
j_call: TRBJ1-3
d_call: NA
v_call: TRBV7-2
cdr3_nt: TGTGCCAGCAGCCCGTCCCGGGTGGCTGGAAACACCATATATTTT
cdr3_aa: CASSPSRVAGNTIYF

clone_size: once
j_call: TRBJ1-6
d_call: TRBD1
v_call: TRBV30
cdr3_nt: TGTGCCTGGAGCCTCGACAGGGGAAATTCACCCCTCCACTTT
cdr3_aa: CAWSLDRGNSPLHF

clone_size: NA
j_call: TRBJ2-3
d_call: TRBD2
v_call: TRBV6-6
cdr3_nt: TGTGCCAGCAGTCGCTACAGGGGGAGACTAGCGGGAGAGTCTAGCACAGATACGCAGTATTTT
cdr3_aa: CASSRYRGRLAGESSTDTQYF

clone_size: few
j_call: TRBJ2-7
d_call: TRBD2
v_call: TRBV7-3
cdr3_nt: TGTGCCAGCAGCTTAACCGCCGGGACTAGCGTGGCTAACGAGCAGTACTTC
cdr3_aa: CASSLTAGTSVANEQYF

clone_size: NA
j_call: TRBJ2-7
d_call: TRBD1
v_call: TRBV5-1
cdr3_nt: TGCGCCAGCAGAGGACAGGGGGCGCAGGAGCAGTACTTC
cdr3_aa: CASRGQGAQEQYF

clone_size: NA
j_call: TRBJ1-1
d_call: TRBD1
v_call: TRBV7-9
cdr3_nt: TGTGCCAGCAGACGACAGGGGGCGCCGAACACTGAAGCTTTCTTT
cdr3_aa: CASRRQGAPNTEAFF

clone_size: NA
j_call: TRBJ1-5
d_call: TRBD1
v_call: TRBV7-2
cdr3_nt: TGTGCCAGCAGCTTAACGGACAGGGGTGGTCAGCCCCAGCATTTT
cdr3_aa: CASSLTDRGGQPQHF

clone_size: NA
j_call: TRBJ1-1
d_call: NA
v_call: TRBV18
cdr3_nt: TGTGCCAGCTCACCGAATTCCCAGGGGACTGAAGCTTTCTTT
cdr3_aa: CASSPNSQGTEAFF

clone_size: NA
j_call: TRBJ2-7
d_call: TRBD2
v_call: TRBV7-2
cdr3_nt: TGTGCCAGCAGCTTAGGGCTAGCGGGTACCTACGAGCAGTACTTC
cdr3_aa: CASSLGLAGTYEQYF

clone_size: NA
j_call: TRBJ2-3
d_call: NA
v_call: TRBV3-1/TRBV3-2
cdr3_nt: TGTGCCAGCAGCTTGTCCCGGGGTACGCAGTATTTT
cdr3_aa: CASSLSRGTQYF

clone_size: NA
j_call: TRBJ1-2
d_call: TRBD1
v_call: TRBV28
cdr3_nt: TGTGCCAGCAGCTTCTCCTTCCGGACAGGGGGCGCTTTATCGCATGGCTACACCTTC
cdr3_aa: CASSFSFRTGGALSHGYTF

clone_size: NA
j_call: TRBJ1-5
d_call: NA
v_call: TRBV6-5
cdr3_nt: TGTGCCAGCAGTTACGCAGGGATCGGTCAGCCCCAGCATTTT
cdr3_aa: CASSYAGIGQPQHF

clone_size: NA
j_call: TRBJ1-2
d_call: NA
v_call: TRBV6-4
cdr3_nt: TGTGCCAGCAGTGTCTACTCGGGGTCTGGCTATGGCTACACCTTC
cdr3_aa: CASSVYSGSGYGYTF

clone_size: few
j_call: TRBJ2-5
d_call: NA
v_call: TRBV18
cdr3_nt: TGTGCCAGCTCACCAAACGGCAGGGGGGTTCAAGAGACCCAGTACTTC
cdr3_aa: CASSPNGRGVQETQYF

clone_size: NA
j_call: TRBJ2-3
d_call: TRBD2
v_call: TRBV5-1
cdr3_nt: TGCGCCAGCAGCTTTGGGACTAGAACAGATACGCAGTATTTT
cdr3_aa: CASSFGTRTDTQYF

clone_size: few
j_call: TRBJ2-7
d_call: NA
v_call: TRBV7-9
cdr3_nt: TGTGCCAGCAGCTCTACGGGTTCTGGCAGACACGAGCAGTACTTC
cdr3_aa: CASSSTGSGRHEQYF

clone_size: NA
j_call: TRBJ1-6
d_call: NA
v_call: TRBV9
cdr3_nt: TGTGCCAGCAGCGTAGCTGAACAGGGAAATTCACCCCTCCACTTT
cdr3_aa: CASSVAEQGNSPLHF

clone_size: NA
j_call: TRBJ1-1
d_call: NA
v_call: TRBV28
cdr3_nt: TGTGCCAGCAAGGAGGGAGTGATGAACACTGAAGCTTTCTTT
cdr3_aa: CASKEGVMNTEAFF

clone_size: NA
j_call: TRBJ2-7
d_call: TRBD1
v_call: TRBV6-2/TRBV6-3
cdr3_nt: TGTGCCAGCAGCCACCAATACAGGGGTGGGGAGCAGTACTTC
cdr3_aa: CASSHQYRGGEQYF

clone_size: NA
j_call: TRBJ1-4
d_call: NA
v_call: TRBV5-4
cdr3_nt: TGTGCCAGCAGCCAAGCCAGGGGACCTAATGAAAAACTGTTTTTT
cdr3_aa: CASSQARGPNEKLFF

clone_size: few
j_call: TRBJ1-6
d_call: TRBD1
v_call: TRBV14
cdr3_nt: TGTGCCAGCAGCCCTCGCCCGACAGGGCCAAATTCACCCCTCCACTTT
cdr3_aa: CASSPRPTGPNSPLHF

clone_size: NA
j_call: TRBJ2-2
d_call: NA
v_call: TRBV19
cdr3_nt: TGTGCCAGTAATTTCGGGAGAACCAACACCGGGGAGCTGTTTTTT
cdr3_aa: CASNFGRTNTGELFF

clone_size: NA
j_call: TRBJ2-1
d_call: TRBD1
v_call: TRBV24-1
cdr3_nt: TGTGCCACCAGTGATTGGCAGGGGGCGGCGGGCAATGAGCAGTTCTTC
cdr3_aa: CATSDWQGAAGNEQFF

clone_size: NA
j_call: TRBJ2-2
d_call: TRBD1
v_call: TRBV7-3
cdr3_nt: TGTGCCAGCAGCTTAACCGGACAGGGGATCACCGGGGAGCTGTTTTTT
cdr3_aa: CASSLTGQGITGELFF

clone_size: NA
j_call: TRBJ2-1
d_call: NA
v_call: TRBV7-2
cdr3_nt: TGTGCCAGCAGCTTATATGGACTCTCTGAGCAGTTCTTC
cdr3_aa: CASSLYGLSEQFF

clone_size: NA
j_call: TRBJ1-5
d_call: NA
v_call: TRBV24-1
cdr3_nt: TGTGCCACCAGTGAGCCGGGTTTCATAGGCAATCAGCCCCAGCATTTT
cdr3_aa: CATSEPGFIGNQPQHF

clone_size: NA
j_call: TRBJ1-6
d_call: TRBD1
v_call: TRBV5-4
cdr3_nt: TGTGCCAGCAGTTTGCAGGGGGCCAATTCACCCCTCCACTTT
cdr3_aa: CASSLQGANSPLHF

clone_size: once
j_call: TRBJ2-1
d_call: NA
v_call: TRBV6-4
cdr3_nt: TGTGCCAGCAGTGACTCAAGCAGGGGTAAGGGAGAGCAGTTCTTC
cdr3_aa: CASSDSSRGKGEQFF

clone_size: NA
j_call: TRBJ1-1
d_call: TRBD1
v_call: TRBV4-1
cdr3_nt: TGCGCCAGCAGCCATGACAGGGACATCACTGAAGCTTTCTTT
cdr3_aa: CASSHDRDITEAFF

clone_size: NA
j_call: TRBJ2-5
d_call: NA
v_call: TRBV18
cdr3_nt: TGTGCCAGCTCACCAGTCAGGCAACCCGCCCCGACCCAGTACTTC
cdr3_aa: CASSPVRQPAPTQYF

clone_size: NA
j_call: TRBJ1-2
d_call: NA
v_call: TRBV4-3
cdr3_nt: TGCGCCAGCAGCCAAATCAATGACAGTCCCTTAAATGGCTACACCTTC
cdr3_aa: CASSQINDSPLNGYTF

clone_size: NA
j_call: TRBJ1-5
d_call: TRBD1
v_call: TRBV6-5
cdr3_nt: TGTGCCAGCAGTTGGGAACAGGGGAGACAGCCCCAGCATTTT
cdr3_aa: CASSWEQGRQPQHF

clone_size: few
j_call: TRBJ1-2
d_call: NA
v_call: TRBV6-5
cdr3_nt: TGTGCCAGCCGAGGAGGAAATGGCGGCTACACCTTC
cdr3_aa: CASRGGNGGYTF

clone_size: few
j_call: TRBJ1-6
d_call: NA
v_call: TRBV9
cdr3_nt: TGTGCCAGCAGCGTAAAAGCCAGGGATAATTCACCCCTCCACTTT
cdr3_aa: CASSVKARDNSPLHF

clone_size: NA
j_call: TRBJ2-5
d_call: TRBD2
v_call: TRBV6-2/TRBV6-3
cdr3_nt: TGTGCCAGCAGTTACGCAGCGGGGCACTTGTACTTC
cdr3_aa: CASSYAAGHLYF

clone_size: NA
j_call: TRBJ2-1
d_call: NA
v_call: TRBV7-2
cdr3_nt: TGTGCCAGCAGCTTAGTGAGAATTGAGCAGTTCTTC
cdr3_aa: CASSLVRIEQFF

clone_size: few
j_call: TRBJ2-7
d_call: TRBD1
v_call: TRBV19
cdr3_nt: TGTGCCAGTAGGGGACCGGGACAGGGGTACGAGCAGTACTTC
cdr3_aa: CASRGPGQGYEQYF

clone_size: NA
j_call: TRBJ2-1
d_call: TRBD2
v_call: TRBV7-2
cdr3_nt: TGTGCCAGCAGCGCCAGCGGGGGGGCCTATGATGAGCAGTTCTTC
cdr3_aa: CASSASGGAYDEQFF

clone_size: NA
j_call: TRBJ1-4
d_call: TRBD1
v_call: TRBV3-1/TRBV3-2
cdr3_nt: TGTGCCAGCAGCCAAGTTCTCCCGGGACAGGTTAGAGAAAAACTGTTTTTT
cdr3_aa: CASSQVLPGQVREKLFF

clone_size: NA
j_call: TRBJ2-3
d_call: NA
v_call: TRBV24-1
cdr3_nt: TGTGCCACCAAGGGCGGGATTACAGATACGCAGTATTTT
cdr3_aa: CATKGGITDTQYF

clone_size: NA
j_call: TRBJ1-2
d_call: NA
v_call: TRBV28
cdr3_nt: TGTGCCAGCAGCCCCCTCAGGGGTCCCTATGGCTACACCTTC
cdr3_aa: CASSPLRGPYGYTF

clone_size: NA
j_call: TRBJ2-5
d_call: NA
v_call: TRBV19
cdr3_nt: TGTGCCAGTAGTCCGAGAGGGCGAGGGGAGACCCAGTACTTC
cdr3_aa: CASSPRGRGETQYF

clone_size: NA
j_call: TRBJ1-2
d_call: TRBD1
v_call: TRBV2
cdr3_nt: TGTGCCAGCAGTTTCTCCAATCGGACAGGGGGGAAAACTATAAACTTC
cdr3_aa: CASSFSNRTGGKTINF

clone_size: NA
j_call: TRBJ2-1
d_call: TRBD2
v_call: TRBV19
cdr3_nt: TGTGCCAGTAGTGGCCGGACTAGCGGGAGGGTACCCTACAATGAGCAGTTCTTC
cdr3_aa: CASSGRTSGRVPYNEQFF

clone_size: NA
j_call: TRBJ2-2
d_call: NA
v_call: TRBV5-1
cdr3_nt: TGCGCCAGCAGCTTGGATCCGACAGGGAACACCGGGGAGCTGTTTTTT
cdr3_aa: CASSLDPTGNTGELFF

clone_size: NA
j_call: TRBJ1-5
d_call: NA
v_call: TRBV15
cdr3_nt: TGTGCCACCAGCAACGAAGGAGGGCCTAGCAATCAGCCCCAGCATTTT
cdr3_aa: CATSNEGGPSNQPQHF